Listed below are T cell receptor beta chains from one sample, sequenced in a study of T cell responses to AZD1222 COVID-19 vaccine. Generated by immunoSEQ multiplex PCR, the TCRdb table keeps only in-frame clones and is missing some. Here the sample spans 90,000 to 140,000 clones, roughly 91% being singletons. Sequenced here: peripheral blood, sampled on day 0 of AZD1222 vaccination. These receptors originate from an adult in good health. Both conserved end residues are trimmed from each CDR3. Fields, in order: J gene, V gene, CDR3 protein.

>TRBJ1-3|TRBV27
ASSSQGAAGNTIY
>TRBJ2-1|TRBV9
ASSVGSGSAYNEQF
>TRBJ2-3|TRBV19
ASSIRLNTDTQY
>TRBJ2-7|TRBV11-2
ASSRAGALYEQY
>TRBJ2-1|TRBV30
AWTGPSGASYNEQF
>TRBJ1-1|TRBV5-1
ASSLGQGMNTEAF
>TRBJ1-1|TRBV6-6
ASRTREGNTEAF
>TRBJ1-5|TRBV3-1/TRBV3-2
ASSQKNQPQH
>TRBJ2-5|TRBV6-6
ASRNNQETQY
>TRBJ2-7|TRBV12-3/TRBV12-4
ASSPVTVREQY
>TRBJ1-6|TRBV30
AWSLQGGGYNSPLH
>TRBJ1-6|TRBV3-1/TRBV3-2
ASSQDDVAPLH
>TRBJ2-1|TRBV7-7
ASSIGTVGAEQF
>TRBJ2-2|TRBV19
ASLRASGTNTGELF
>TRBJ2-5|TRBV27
ASMLLGAGQETQY
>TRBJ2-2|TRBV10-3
AISDRVDGELF
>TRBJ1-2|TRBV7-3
ASREGGDTPNYGYT
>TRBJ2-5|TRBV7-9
ASRVLQGKGQETQY
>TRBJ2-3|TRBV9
ASSGGGGTTDTQY
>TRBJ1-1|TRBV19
AIRRGAGMNTEAF
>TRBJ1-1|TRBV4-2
ASSQATGYNTEAF
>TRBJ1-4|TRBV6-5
ASSYRVGEKLF
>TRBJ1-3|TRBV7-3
ASSEAGNTIY
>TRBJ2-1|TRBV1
TSSQESREGGNEQF
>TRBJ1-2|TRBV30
AWSESGTGLSGYT
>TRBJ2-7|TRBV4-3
ASSQEESTTYEQY
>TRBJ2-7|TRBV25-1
ASSDGGTGRQY
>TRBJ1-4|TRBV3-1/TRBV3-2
ASSYRGLREKLF
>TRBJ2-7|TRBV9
ASSVDGRSYEQY
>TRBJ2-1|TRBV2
ATRTGTGRYNEQF
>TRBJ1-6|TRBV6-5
ASAATHSPLH
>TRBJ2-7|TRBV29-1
SVEEDRRYEQY
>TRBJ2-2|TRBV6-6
ASSYPNTGELF
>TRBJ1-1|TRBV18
ASSGKQGRNTEAF
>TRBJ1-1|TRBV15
ATSRDFQGEAF
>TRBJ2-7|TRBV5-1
ASSLDNAEQY
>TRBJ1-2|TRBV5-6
ASSSPGSDYGYT
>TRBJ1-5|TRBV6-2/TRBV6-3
ASSLMTGGKPQH
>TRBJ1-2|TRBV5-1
ASSWGGTGEGYGYT
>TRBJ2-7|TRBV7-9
ASSGTPAAYEQY
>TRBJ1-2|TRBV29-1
SAGRDDGYT